This T cell receptor beta chain appears in the sequencing data of a study of breast tumors, draining lymph nodes, adjacent tissues. Overall study results and limits: Compared with lymph nodes, tumors were less diverse; compared with nontumor tissue, more. Tumor T cell lymph node origin was a supported hypothesis, not proven. Luminal-like breast cancer showed significantly higher tumor–nontumor repertoire similarity than basal-like. Data fit most tumor T cells coming from lymph node, expanding in tumor.

Germline V gives CDR1 SGDLS, CDR2 YYNGEE. V lost 3 bases and J 0 bases, leaving 10 bases between the germline ends. The CDR3 runs to 15 residues. TCRdb called the multiplex PCR reads again in MiXCR, with one record for every CDR3 protein. The sample has about 14,000 distinct CDR3 sequences; 55% to 60% are singletons. Remarks on this clonotype: Its antigen is undetermined.

The sequence came from a female donor with breast cancer. Some clones in this sample may be carry-over from other donors' samples. J is TRBJ1-5 and V is TRBV9, with D tentatively TRBD1 (6 bases). The specimen was tumor-adjacent breast tissue. CDR3 coding DNA: TGTGCCAGCAGCGCCGGGGGCAATAGCAATCAGCCCCAGCATTTT. Translation: CASSAGGNSNQPQHF.